One and the same sample provided the 24 T cell receptor beta chains below, sequenced in a study of blood T cell repertoires in COVID-19. Here immunoSEQ multiplex PCR was the method, and the copy in TCRdb shows in-frame clones only, minus some. Found here are over 100,000 clones, around four fifths of them singletons; the top ten hold roughly 0.83%. The sample was peripheral blood. The source is a woman in her sixties or seventies with acute or convalescent COVID-19.

J is TRBJ2-7 and V is TRBV6-2 or TRBV6-3; TRBD1 agrees at 7 bases. The V gene's germline CDR1 is MNHEY and CDR2 SVGEGT. The CDR3 sequence is 14 residues long. J lost 6 bases, V lost 4 bases, and 9 bases had no gene match. The CDR3 DNA follows: TGTGCCAGCAGTTTTGAGACAGGGTTGGGCGAGCAGTACTTC. Encoded protein: CASSFETGLGEQYF.

The J gene is TRBJ2-1, the V gene TRBV7-9; a weak D match, TRBD2 (5 bases). CDR1 is SEHNR and CDR2 is FQNEAQ in the germline V gene (reference sequence). Trimming removed 5 bases from V and 2 bases from J, with 13 bases in between. The CDR3 loop spans 15 amino acids. The CDR3 sequence: CASSPRVITYNEQFF. Here the CDR3 DNA reads TGTGCCAGCAGCCCGAGGGTAATTACCTACAATGAGCAGTTCTTC.

The rearrangement uses TRBV6-4 and TRBJ2-7, with 9 bases fitting TRBD1. The CDR3 loop spans 13 amino acids. Trimming cost V 6 bases and J 6 bases; bases outside gene matches: 6. The germline V gene encodes CDR1 MRHNA and CDR2 SNTAGT. The CDR3 DNA follows: TGTGCCAGCAGCGATTGGGACAGGGTCGAGCAGTACTTC. Translating gives CASSDWDRVEQYF.

This chain uses TRBV19 with TRBJ1-1; 8 positions agree with TRBD1. The CDR3 runs to 14 residues. Unmatched junction bases numbered 4, after V lost 2 bases and J lost 5 bases. CDR1 is LNHDA, CDR2 SQIVND, per germline (reference sequence). The CDR3 nucleotides are TGTGCCAGTAGTATACCAGGGGGCCAGACTGAAGCTTTCTTT. Amino acid sequence: CASSIPGGQTEAFF. Variable domain in full (rest from reference TRBV19 and TRBJ1-1): DGGITQSPKYLFRKEGQNVTLSCEQNLNHDAMYWYRQDPGQGLRLIYYSQIVNDFQKGDIAEGYSVSREKKESFPLTVTSAQKNPTAFYLCASSIPGGQTEAFFGQGTRLTVV.

V is TRBV11-2 and J is TRBJ2-4, with TRBD2 matching over 12 bases. Trimming cost V 5 bases and J 7 bases; bases outside gene matches: 12. Germline CDR1 SGHAT, CDR2 FQNNGV. This CDR3 contains 17 residues. The CDR3 DNA reads as TGTGCCAGCAGCCCAGAGACTAGCGGGGGCCCCCTGAACATTCAGTACTTC. As protein: CASSPETSGGPLNIQYF.

This sequence joins TRBV28 and TRBJ1-5; D is ambiguous. V lost 4 bases to trimming and J lost 7 bases, with 11 bases between them. The CDR3 sequence is 13 residues long. Germline V gene lookup returns CDR1 MDHEN and CDR2 SYDVKM. The CDR3 reads CASSSGNLQPQHF. For the CDR3, the DNA is TGTGCCAGCAGTTCCGGGAATCTACAGCCCCAGCATTTT. Using reference TRBV28 and TRBJ1-5 for the parts outside the CDR3, the full variable domain is DVKVTQSSRYLVKRTGEKVFLECVQDMDHENMFWYRQDPGLGLRLIYFSYDVKMKEKGDIPEGYSVSREKKERFSLILESASTNQTSMYLCASSSGNLQPQHFGDGTRLSIL.

The rearrangement joins TRBV12-5 to TRBJ1-1; TRBD1 is a possible D gene (6 bases). Germline V gene data show CDR1 as LGHNT and CDR2 as FRNRAP. Trimming shortened V by 1 base and J by 4 bases, and 19 bases separated the two germline ends. This CDR3 has 17 amino acids. The CDR3 DNA reads as TGTGCTAGTGGTTTGGGCCCGAGGGGGGGAAGGGGCACTGAAGCTTTCTTT. Residues: CASGLGPRGGRGTEAFF.

The rearrangement uses TRBV19 and TRBJ2-5; D is undetermined. V was trimmed by 4 bases and J by 2 bases, leaving 5 bases between them. Germline V lookup: CDR1 LNHDA, CDR2 SQIVND (reference sequence). CDR3 length: 12 amino acids. The CDR3 region has the DNA TGTGCCAGTAGTAACATTCAAGAGACCCAGTACTTC. It specifies CASSNIQETQYF.

This clone has only one observation. The chain is built from TRBV5-1 and TRBJ1-1; D uncertain. The CDR3 has 14 residues. Germline V CDR1 and CDR2: SGHRS, YFSETQ. V was pared by 2 bases and J by 3 bases, with 11 bases between. This chain's CDR3 is CASSLEVRDTEAFF. The CDR3 DNA sequence: TGCGCCAGCAGCTTAGAGGTGAGGGACACTGAAGCTTTCTTT.

The V call is TRBV20-1, the J call TRBJ1-5, with unresolved D. Trimming took 3 bases from V and 4 from J, leaving 16 bases between them. Germline assignment: CDR1 DFQATT and CDR2 SNEGSKA (reference sequence). This CDR3 is 15 amino acids long. The CDR3 sequence: CSASPRLGGNQPQHF. The CDR3 nucleotides read TGCAGTGCTAGTCCGCGCCTCGGAGGGAATCAGCCCCAGCATTTT.

The chain has TRBV3-1 (or the pseudogene TRBV3-2) and TRBJ2-7; D gene unclear. The CDR3 has 12 residues. Per germline, CDR1 LGHDT and CDR2 YNNKEL (reference sequence). V lost 2 bases, J lost 6 bases, and 8 bases lay in between. This CDR3 reads CASSQPPREQYF. As DNA, the CDR3 is TGTGCCAGCAGCCAACCCCCCCGCGAGCAGTACTTC.

V is TRBV20-1 and J is TRBJ2-1, with TRBD1 as a possible D gene (6 bases). Germline V gene sequence: CDR1 DFQATT, CDR2 SNEGSKA (reference sequence). CDR3 size: 16 residues. Trimming removed 3 bases at V and 1 base at J, with 16 bases between. CDR3 coding DNA: TGCAGTGCTAGTCAACGACAGGTGGGTTCCTACAATGAGCAGTTCTTC. Translated: CSASQRQVGSYNEQFF.

This chain's CDR3 is CASSQLTGGEQYF. The CDR3 DNA sequence: TGTGCCAGCAGCCAACTAACAGGGGGTGAGCAGTACTTC. This rearrangement joins TRBV3-1 (or the pseudogene TRBV3-2) to TRBJ2-7, with 8 positions matching TRBD1. The CDR3 is 13 amino acids. CDR1 is LGHDT, CDR2 YNNKEL, per germline (reference sequence). V shed 2 bases and J 7 bases; nucleotides not matched to a gene: 4.

CDR3 nucleotide sequence: TGTGCCAGCGGGACTAGCGGGAGTCCGAAATACAATGAGCAGTTCTTC. Amino acid sequence: CASGTSGSPKYNEQFF. This chain joins TRBV6-6 and TRBJ2-1, with 14 positions matching TRBD2. With 8 bases clipped from V and 4 bases from J, the junction kept 7 bases outside the gene matches. CDR1 and CDR2 (germline): MNHNY, SVGAGI (reference sequence). This CDR3 comprises 16 residues.

V and J are TRBV30 and TRBJ1-1; D is undetermined. The ends were cut back, 4 bases at V and 0 bases at J, with 9 bases in the middle. The CDR3 consists of 13 residues. Germline CDR1 and CDR2: GTSNPN and SVGIG (reference sequence). The CDR3 nucleotides are TGTGCCTGGAAGCCGGGGATGAACACTGAAGCTTTCTTT. Amino acid sequence: CAWKPGMNTEAFF. The whole variable domain, filled in from reference TRBV30 and TRBJ1-1, reads SQTIHQWPATLVQPVGSPLSLECTVEGTSNPNLYWYRQAAGRGLQLLFYSVGIGQISSEVPQNLSASRPQDRQFILSSKKLLLSDSGFYLCAWKPGMNTEAFFGQGTRLTVV.

This chain links TRBV6-5 with TRBJ1-2; unclear D gene. Germline V gene sequence: CDR1 MNHEY, CDR2 SVGAGI. This CDR3 comprises 11 residues. V shed 8 bases and J shed 5 bases, with 9 bases lying between them. This chain's CDR3 is CASRGIYGYTF. Here the CDR3 DNA reads TGTGCCAGCCGGGGAATTTATGGCTACACCTTC.

The V call is TRBV6-5, the J call TRBJ2-3; the match to TRBD2 covers 12 bases. The trim removed 6 bases at V and 2 bases at J, leaving 3 bases unmatched. The CDR3 is 15 amino acids. Germline CDR1 and CDR2: MNHEY and SVGAGI. DNA of the CDR3: TGTGCCAGCAGAAGACTAGCGGGAGACACAGATACGCAGTATTTT. Its translation is CASRRLAGDTDTQYF.

CDR3 coding DNA: TGTGCCATCAGTGAGTCGACAGGGGCGATAGGCTACACCTTC. It yields the protein CAISESTGAIGYTF. V is TRBV10-3 and J is TRBJ1-2; 8 nucleotides line up with TRBD1. This CDR3 spans 14 amino acids. The V gene end was trimmed by 0 bases and the J gene end by 8 bases; junction bases not matched to a gene: 5. Germline values: CDR1 ENHRY, CDR2 SYGVKD.

The chain couples TRBV2 to TRBJ2-1, with a weak D call TRBD2 (6 bases). The ends were cut back, 8 bases at V and 7 bases at J, with 21 bases in the middle. The CDR3 loop spans 15 amino acids. CDR1 and CDR2 from the germline V gene are SNHLY and FYNNEI. CDR3 DNA: TGTGCCAGCGAGAGAGGGGTTCTCGGGGGAAATGAGCAGTTCTTC. This gives the protein CASERGVLGGNEQFF.

V and J are TRBV10-3 and TRBJ1-2; 10 bases fit TRBD1. Losses at the gene ends were 7 bases for V and 7 bases for J; bases not matched to a gene: 6. CDR1 and CDR2 from the germline V gene are ENHRY and SYGVKD. The CDR3 contains 13 residues. The CDR3 is CAITRTGGPGYTF. The CDR3 DNA reads TGTGCCATCACCCGGACAGGGGGACCTGGCTACACCTTC.

This chain connects TRBV5-6 to TRBJ1-1, with 7 bases that match TRBD1. V lost 1 base to trimming and J lost 5 bases; unmatched junction nucleotides: 5. CDR1 is SGHDT and CDR2 is YYEEEE in the germline V gene. This CDR3 contains 14 residues. CDR3: CASSLRSTGTEAFF. CDR3 in DNA: TGTGCCAGCAGCTTGCGGTCGACAGGGACTGAAGCTTTCTTT.

This chain joins TRBV5-1 and TRBJ2-1; 14 nucleotides match TRBD2. The CDR3 has 19 residues. V lost 4 bases and J lost 3; bases outside the gene matches: 12. The germline CDR1 and CDR2 sequences are SGHRS and YFSETQ. The CDR3 coding sequence is TGCGCCAGCAGCGTGGGACTAGCGGGGGCCCTAGCATACTACAATGAGCAGTTCTTC. The encoded protein is CASSVGLAGALAYYNEQFF.

The chain links TRBV28 to TRBJ2-1; 8 bases fit TRBD1. V dropped 8 bases and J dropped 7; count of bases not matched to a gene: 4. CDR3 size: 12 residues. The V gene's germline CDR1 is MDHEN and CDR2 SYDVKM. DNA of the CDR3: TGTGCCAGCCGGACAGGGCGGAATGAGCAGTTCTTC. Protein product: CASRTGRNEQFF.

This CDR3 is CASSPTGPTDTQYF. Written as DNA, the CDR3 is TGCGCCAGCAGCCCGACAGGACCCACAGATACGCAGTATTTT. The rearrangement joins TRBV10-2 to TRBJ2-3, with a weak D call TRBD1 (6 bases). V gave up 6 bases and J gave up 2 bases, with 12 bases separating them. The germline V gene has CDR1 WSHSY and CDR2 SAAADI. The CDR3 is made up of 14 amino acids.